Below, one TCR beta chain is given with its context. The data were taken from a study of blood T cell repertoires in COVID-19. Measured with immunoSEQ multiplex PCR; TCRdb has only the in-frame clones, and not every one. The sample yields 150,000 to 250,000 clones, 82% seen once. V lost 1 base and J 3 bases, leaving 13 bases between the germline ends. The CDR3 spans 15 residues. Germline values: CDR1 SGHNT, CDR2 YYREEE (reference sequence). Input material: peripheral blood. The receptor comes from a human donor with acute or convalescent COVID-19. The donor label of this sample is uncertain. This sequence joins TRBV5-4 and TRBJ1-2, with TRBD1 as a possible D gene (5 bases). The CDR3 bases are TGTGCCAGCAGCTTGTCCCAGGGTAAGGACTATGGCTACACCTTC. Its translation is CASSLSQGKDYGYTF. Supplemented by reference TRBV5-4 and TRBJ1-2, the full variable domain reads ETGVTQSPTHLIKTRGQQVTLRCSSQSGHNTVSWYQQALGQGPQFIFQYYREEENGRGNFPPRFSGLQFPNYSSELNVNALELDDSALYLCASSLSQGKDYGYTFGSGTRLTVV.